Shown below are 32 T cell receptor beta chains from a single sample sequenced in a study of radiation and T cells in renal cell carcinoma (dated by TCRdb to about 2020). The library came from the immunoSEQ multiplex PCR assay. TCRdb obtained this table from immuneACCESS and retained in-frame rearrangements with V and J assigned. These tables miss some clones; where compared with another copy, unresolved V genes account for less than half of the shortfall, and the remainder is unexplained. The sample profile shows approximately 79,000 clones; 82% of them were found once. Around 5.5% of the sample lies in the top ten. The time point label here, explained by the study, means: blood 2 weeks post-SBRT. The sample's treatment or condition label is to be understood as: 15 Gy SBRT to primary tumor, nephrectomy 4 weeks later. The sequenced sample was blood, obtained from a patient whose treatment included radiotherapy and nephrectomy. Source of these receptors: a man in his sixties with renal cell carcinoma.

The chain uses TRBV28 and TRBJ2-7, with 7 bases that match TRBD1. The V segment lost 6 bases and the J segment 3 bases; nucleotides outside the gene matches: 5. Germline loops: CDR1 MDHEN, CDR2 SYDVKM. The CDR3 is made up of 13 amino acids. The CDR3 DNA follows: TGTGCCAGCAGGACAGGGAACCTCTACGAGCAGTACTTC. As protein: CASRTGNLYEQYF.

The gene calls are TRBV7-3 and TRBJ2-2, with D hard to call. There are 13 residues in the CDR3. Per the germline V gene, CDR1 is SGHTA and CDR2 is FQGTGA. V was trimmed by 5 bases and J by 2 bases, leaving 6 bases between them. For the CDR3, the DNA is TGTGCCAGCAGCCCCATTAACACCGGGGAGCTGTTTTTT. It is translated as CASSPINTGELFF.

This clone appeared a single time. The chain couples TRBV27 to TRBJ1-4; the D is unclear. The CDR3 extends over 15 amino acids. V was clipped by 2 bases and J by 5 bases, with 12 bases between them. Germline V CDR1 and CDR2: MNHEY, SMNVEV (reference sequence). In DNA, the CDR3 is TGTGCCAGCAGTTTAACCCCAACTTTAAATGAAAAACTGTTTTTT. Its protein is CASSLTPTLNEKLFF.

V gene TRBV29-1 combines with J gene TRBJ2-7; no reliable D call. Trimming stripped 1 base from V and 0 bases from J, with 4 bases between. The CDR3 is 12 amino acids. Germline V gene lookup returns CDR1 SQVTM and CDR2 ANQGSEA. DNA for the CDR3: TGCAGCGTTGAAGGAGACTCCTACGAGCAGTACTTC. This gives the protein CSVEGDSYEQYF.

The J gene is TRBJ1-4, the V gene TRBV25-1, with D perhaps matching TRBD1 (5 bases). Trimming cost V 3 bases and J 7 bases, with 12 bases left between them. This CDR3 is 14 amino acids long. Germline V gene lookup returns CDR1 MGHDK and CDR2 SYGVNS. In DNA, the CDR3 is TGTGCCAGCAGTGAGCGGGGCAGCTTTGAAAAACTGTTTTTT. This sequence encodes CASSERGSFEKLFF. The variable domain in full, completed from reference TRBV25-1 and TRBJ1-4, reads EADIYQTPRYLVIGTGKKITLECSQTMGHDKMYWYQQDPGMELHLIHYSYGVNSTEKGDLSSESTVSRIRTEHFPLTLESARPSHTSQYLCASSERGSFEKLFFGSGTQLSVL.

The rearrangement uses TRBV11-2 and TRBJ1-5; TRBD1 is a possible D gene (6 bases). Germline loops: CDR1 SGHAT, CDR2 FQNNGV. V dropped 3 bases and J dropped 4 bases, with 7 bases sitting between them. CDR3 length equals 13 residues. The CDR3 spells CASSFQGNQPQHF. CDR3 nucleotide sequence: TGTGCCAGCAGCTTCCAGGGGAATCAGCCCCAGCATTTT. Using reference TRBV11-2 and TRBJ1-5 for the parts outside the CDR3, the full variable domain is EAGVAQSPRYKIIEKRQSVAFWCNPISGHATLYWYQQILGQGPKLLIQFQNNGVVDDSQLPKDRFSAERLKGVDSTLKIQPAKLEDSAVYLCASSFQGNQPQHFGDGTRLSIL.

J is TRBJ2-1 and V is TRBV5-6; the D is unclear. The germline gives CDR1 SGHDT, CDR2 YYEEEE. The ends were cut back, 2 bases at V and 4 bases at J, with 13 bases in the middle. There are 15 residues in the CDR3. Here the CDR3 DNA reads TGTGCCAGCAGCTTCTCGCCCGCCCCGTACAATGAGCAGTTCTTC. Translating it yields CASSFSPAPYNEQFF.

The rearrangement joins TRBV7-8 to TRBJ2-5; 10 positions agree with TRBD2. V shed 4 bases, J shed 1 base, and the junction held 6 bases outside the gene matches. This CDR3 region has 16 residues. Germline-derived CDR1 and CDR2 are SGHVS and FQNEAQ. As DNA, the CDR3 is TGTGCCAGCAGCTCACTAGCGGGATGGGTCCAAGAGACCCAGTACTTC. Translating gives CASSSLAGWVQETQYF.

The CDR3 region is CASSLYSGRGDYSSYEQYF. CDR3 coding DNA: TGTGCCAGCAGCTTATATAGCGGCCGGGGGGACTACAGCTCCTACGAGCAGTACTTC. V and J are TRBV7-2 and TRBJ2-7; 7 bases map to TRBD2. Looked up from germline, CDR1 is SGHTA and CDR2 is FQGNSA. Trimming removed 2 bases from V and 0 bases from J; junction bases left unmatched: 16. The length of the CDR3 is 19 residues.

This rearrangement joins TRBV7-2 to TRBJ2-1; no definite D call. The germline V gene has CDR1 SGHTA and CDR2 FQGNSA. V lost 4 bases to trimming and J lost 1 base, with 11 bases between them. This CDR3 comprises 15 residues. Here the CDR3 DNA reads TGTGCCAGCAGCTCCGTGATAGGGTCCTACAATGAGCAGTTCTTC. Translating it yields CASSSVIGSYNEQFF.

The table lists this clone with a few counts. The V and J genes are TRBV9 and TRBJ1-1; D is unresolved. The CDR3 covers 16 residues. V lost 3 bases, J lost 0 bases, and 15 bases lay in between. Germline CDR1 is SGDLS and CDR2 is YYNGEE. The CDR3 reads CASSAVGVFMNTEAFF. The CDR3 DNA sequence: TGTGCCAGCAGCGCTGTTGGGGTTTTCATGAACACTGAAGCTTTCTTT.

The chain combines TRBV7-8 with TRBJ1-4, with D perhaps TRBD1 (5 bases). V lost 1 base to trimming and J lost 10 bases, with 10 bases between them. This CDR3 is 13 amino acids long. In germline, CDR1 is SGHVS, CDR2 FQNEAQ. In DNA, the CDR3 is TGTGCCAGCAGCTTAGAGGGGCGGGGAAAACTGTTTTTT. Translation: CASSLEGRGKLFF. Full variable domain (rest looked up from reference TRBV7-8 and TRBJ1-4): GAGVSQSPRYKVAKRGQDVALRCDPISGHVSLFWYQQALGQGPEFLTYFQNEAQLDKSGLPSDRFFAERPEGSVSTLKIQRTQQEDSAVYLCASSLEGRGKLFFGSGTQLSVL.

The J gene is TRBJ2-7, the V gene TRBV5-1; D tentatively fits TRBD1 or TRBD2 (5 bases each). Germline-derived CDR1 and CDR2 are SGHRS and YFSETQ. There are 15 residues in the CDR3. V was cut by 3 bases and J by 3 bases, with 16 bases left in between. In DNA form, the CDR3 reads TGCGCCAGCAGCTGGCTTGGGACCCCCAACTACGAGCAGTACTTC. Translated: CASSWLGTPNYEQYF. Using reference TRBV5-1 and TRBJ2-7 for the parts outside the CDR3, the full variable domain is KAGVTQTPRYLIKTRGQQVTLSCSPISGHRSVSWYQQTPGQGLQFLFEYFSETQRNKGNFPGRFSGRQFSNSRSEMNVSTLELGDSALYLCASSWLGTPNYEQYFGPGTRLTVT.

This clone was counted once. The chain has TRBV11-2 and TRBJ1-4, with D perhaps TRBD1 (5 bases). The CDR3 spans 18 residues. The germline V gene has CDR1 SGHAT and CDR2 FQNNGV. The V end lost 2 bases, the J end lost 8 bases, and 24 bases lay between the germline ends. The CDR3 DNA reads as TGTGCCAGCAGCTTATATTATGGGGCGCCGGGGGGAGAGGAAAAACTGTTTTTT. Translating it yields CASSLYYGAPGGEEKLFF.

This clone came up once. The CDR3 DNA reads TGTGCCAGCAGCTTTGGGGCCTCCTACAATGAGCAGTTCTTC. Translating it yields CASSFGASYNEQFF. This chain uses TRBV11-2 with TRBJ2-1, with a tentative D call TRBD1 (5 bases). The CDR3 is 14 amino acids. Trimming removed 3 bases from V and 0 bases from J, with 6 bases in between. Germline lookup yields CDR1 SGHAT and CDR2 FQNNGV.

This clone was found once. V usage is TRBV6-5 and J usage is TRBJ2-7, with TRBD1 matching 7 bases. Germline V gene data show CDR1 as MNHEY and CDR2 as SVGAGI. The trim removed 5 bases at V and 5 bases at J, leaving 3 bases unmatched. This CDR3 is 12 amino acids long. CDR3 residues: CASSRQGDEQYF. In DNA, the CDR3 is TGTGCCAGCAGTAGACAGGGAGACGAGCAGTACTTC.

This sequence joins TRBV19 and TRBJ2-5; D is unclear. Germline V gene lookup returns CDR1 LNHDA and CDR2 SQIVND (reference sequence). CDR3 length: 12 residues. Trimming removed 3 bases at V and 5 bases at J, with 7 bases between. The CDR3 region has the DNA TGTGCCAGTAGTATTTCAAGTGAGACCCAGTACTTC. Encoded protein: CASSISSETQYF.

The chain uses TRBV28 and TRBJ1-4; D gene ambiguous. This CDR3 is built from 15 residues. CDR1 is MDHEN, CDR2 SYDVKM, per germline. V was cut by 7 bases and J by 5 bases, with 17 bases left in between. The DNA for the CDR3 is TGTGCCAGCACCGCCAATAGGAGGGTAAATGAAAAACTGTTTTTT. It encodes CASTANRRVNEKLFF.

The V call is TRBV5-4, the J call TRBJ2-7; D gene unclear. Germline lookup yields CDR1 SGHNT and CDR2 YYREEE (reference sequence). V was shortened by 4 bases and J by 5 bases, with 13 bases between the two germline ends. The CDR3 contains 13 residues. The CDR3 nucleotides are TGTGCCAGCAGCGTCGACTTGGGCGACGAGCAGTACTTC. This translates into CASSVDLGDEQYF.

The J gene is TRBJ1-4, the V gene TRBV6-5, with 9 bases that match TRBD1. This CDR3 comprises 15 residues. The V and J ends lost 6 bases and 0 bases, in that order; junction bases with no gene match: 2. The germline V gene encodes CDR1 MNHEY and CDR2 SVGAGI. The CDR3 here is CASRRQGATNEKLFF. The CDR3 DNA follows: TGTGCCAGCAGAAGACAGGGGGCAACTAATGAAAAACTGTTTTTT.

This chain joins TRBV28 and TRBJ1-1, with 9 bases that match TRBD1. The germline V gene encodes CDR1 MDHEN and CDR2 SYDVKM. Germline trimming cut 3 bases from V and 11 bases from J; bases unmatched to any gene: 7. This CDR3 has 13 residues. The CDR3 region has the DNA TGTGCCAGCAGTTTCCCCACAGGGGGCACTGCTTTCTTT. This codes for CASSFPTGGTAFF.

The chain uses TRBV25-1 and TRBJ2-3; a possible D gene is TRBD2 (6 bases). The V end was cut by 2 bases, the J end by 15 bases, with 21 bases between. This CDR3 region has 14 residues. The germline V gene has CDR1 MGHDK and CDR2 SYGVNS. CDR3 coding DNA: TGTGCCAGCAGTGAACCTCAGGAGCGGGCTCTCCTATATTTT. This translates into CASSEPQERALLYF.

In this sample, this clone turned up a few times. V is TRBV6-1 and J is TRBJ2-1; weak D call: TRBD1 (5 bases). The germline gives CDR1 MNHNS, CDR2 SASEGT. CDR3 size: 14 residues. V was shortened by 10 bases and J by 7 bases, with 20 bases between the two germline ends. The CDR3 here is CATDRLQTSNEQFF. DNA of the CDR3: TGTGCCACTGACAGACTCCAGACATCGAATGAGCAGTTCTTC.

This chain links TRBV27 with TRBJ2-7; 10 nucleotides line up with TRBD2. The CDR3 is 17 amino acids. From germline, CDR1 is MNHEY and CDR2 SMNVEV (reference sequence). With V trimmed by 5 bases and J by 4 bases, 14 bases remained unmatched. CDR3 sequence reads: CASSHTPGSGRLYEQYF. The CDR3 coding sequence is TGTGCCAGCAGTCACACACCGGGTAGCGGGAGGTTATACGAGCAGTACTTC.

By its share, this clone is large. DNA for the CDR3: TGTGCCAGCAGCACAGGGACCTATGAGACCCAGTACTTC. Protein: CASSTGTYETQYF. V usage is TRBV28 and J usage is TRBJ2-5; tentative D call: TRBD1 (6 bases). The CDR3 extends over 13 amino acids. V lost 6 bases and J lost 5, with 13 bases in between. Germline V lookup: CDR1 MDHEN, CDR2 SYDVKM.

The V call is TRBV19, the J call TRBJ1-1; D call uncertain. The CDR3 totals 12 residues. The V and J ends lost 5 bases and 4 bases respectively, with 8 bases between them. Germline loops: CDR1 LNHDA, CDR2 SQIVND (reference sequence). CDR3 in amino acids: CASSVGSTEAFF. CDR3 nucleotide sequence: TGTGCCAGTAGTGTTGGGAGCACTGAAGCTTTCTTT.

The rearrangement links TRBV9 to TRBJ2-5; 10 bases map to TRBD2. Per germline, CDR1 SGDLS and CDR2 YYNGEE. This CDR3 is built from 19 residues. Unmatched junction bases numbered 13, after V lost 0 bases and J lost 2 bases. CDR3 loop: CASSVGRLAGASFQETQYF. DNA for the CDR3: TGTGCCAGCAGCGTAGGTAGGCTAGCGGGAGCCTCGTTTCAAGAGACCCAGTACTTC. Based on the CDR3 plus reference TRBV9 and TRBJ2-5, the full variable domain is DSGVTQTPKHLITATGQRVTLRCSPRSGDLSVYWYQQSLDQGLQFLIQYYNGEERAKGNILERFSAQQFPDLHSELNLSSLELGDSALYFCASSVGRLAGASFQETQYFGPGTRLLVL.

This sequence joins TRBV30 and TRBJ2-7; D not resolved. V was trimmed by 5 bases and J by 3 bases, leaving 11 bases between them. The CDR3 has 12 residues. Germline loops: CDR1 GTSNPN, CDR2 SVGIG (reference sequence). CDR3 nucleotide sequence: TGTGCCTGGGGCCTTATATTCTACGAGCAGTACTTC. Translation gives CAWGLIFYEQYF.

The V and J genes are TRBV6-5 and TRBJ1-2; tentatively, D is TRBD1 (6 bases). The CDR3 is 13 residues long. The V gene's germline CDR1 is MNHEY and CDR2 SVGAGI. Trimming removed 8 bases from V and 6 bases from J, with 16 bases in between. CDR3 bases: TGTGCCAGCGGGAGAACAGGGAGCAATGGCTACACCTTC. Residues: CASGRTGSNGYTF.

The rearrangement uses TRBV9 and TRBJ2-7, with a weak D call TRBD1 (6 bases). CDR1 and CDR2 from the germline V gene are SGDLS and YYNGEE. The CDR3 runs to 14 residues. V was clipped by 0 bases and J by 4 bases, with 11 bases between them. CDR3 sequence: CASSVDRASYEQYF. CDR3 coding DNA: TGTGCCAGCAGCGTAGACAGGGCTTCTTACGAGCAGTACTTC.

This clone was recorded a few times. V gene TRBV6-6 combines with J gene TRBJ2-3, with TRBD2 identical over 9 bases. The CDR3 is made up of 14 amino acids. Germline V lookup: CDR1 MNHNY, CDR2 SVGAGI (reference sequence). V was clipped by 5 bases and J by 6 bases; unmatched bases: 6. The CDR3 sequence: CASSLSGRGDTQYF. The CDR3 DNA follows: TGTGCCAGCAGTCTTAGCGGGAGAGGGGATACGCAGTATTTT.

The rearrangement uses TRBV27 and TRBJ1-4, with 7 bases lining up with TRBD1. V lost 6 bases, J lost 3 bases, and 16 bases stayed unmatched. The CDR3 has 18 residues. CDR1 and CDR2 (germline): MNHEY, SMNVEV (reference sequence). CDR3 coding DNA: TGTGCCAGCAGCCAGGGGGGCCAGATCGGTCAGTCTAATGAAAAACTGTTTTTT. Its protein product is CASSQGGQIGQSNEKLFF.